This T cell receptor beta chain was captured by sequencing in a study of technical replicates of blood from a few donors. Some clones are missing from TCRdb's copy, which holds only in-frame ones; the method was immunoSEQ multiplex PCR. Of nearly 95,000 clones in the sample, 90% to 96% were seen once. The count of this clone is one. V gave up 5 bases and J gave up 2 bases, with 15 bases separating them. CDR1 is MDHEN and CDR2 is SYDVKM in the germline V gene. The CDR3 extends over 15 amino acids. The V and J genes are TRBV28 and TRBJ1-1; perhaps TRBD1 as D (6 bases). This clonotype was sampled from a human donor in good health. Material for sequencing was T cells isolated from PBMCs. CDR3 DNA: TGTGCCAGCAGTCCCTCGGACAGTCGTAACACTGAAGCTTTCTTT. Residues: CASSPSDSRNTEAFF. The variable domain in full, completed from reference TRBV28 and TRBJ1-1, reads DVKVTQSSRYLVKRTGEKVFLECVQDMDHENMFWYRQDPGLGLRLIYFSYDVKMKEKGDIPEGYSVSREKKERFSLILESASTNQTSMYLCASSPSDSRNTEAFFGQGTRLTVV.